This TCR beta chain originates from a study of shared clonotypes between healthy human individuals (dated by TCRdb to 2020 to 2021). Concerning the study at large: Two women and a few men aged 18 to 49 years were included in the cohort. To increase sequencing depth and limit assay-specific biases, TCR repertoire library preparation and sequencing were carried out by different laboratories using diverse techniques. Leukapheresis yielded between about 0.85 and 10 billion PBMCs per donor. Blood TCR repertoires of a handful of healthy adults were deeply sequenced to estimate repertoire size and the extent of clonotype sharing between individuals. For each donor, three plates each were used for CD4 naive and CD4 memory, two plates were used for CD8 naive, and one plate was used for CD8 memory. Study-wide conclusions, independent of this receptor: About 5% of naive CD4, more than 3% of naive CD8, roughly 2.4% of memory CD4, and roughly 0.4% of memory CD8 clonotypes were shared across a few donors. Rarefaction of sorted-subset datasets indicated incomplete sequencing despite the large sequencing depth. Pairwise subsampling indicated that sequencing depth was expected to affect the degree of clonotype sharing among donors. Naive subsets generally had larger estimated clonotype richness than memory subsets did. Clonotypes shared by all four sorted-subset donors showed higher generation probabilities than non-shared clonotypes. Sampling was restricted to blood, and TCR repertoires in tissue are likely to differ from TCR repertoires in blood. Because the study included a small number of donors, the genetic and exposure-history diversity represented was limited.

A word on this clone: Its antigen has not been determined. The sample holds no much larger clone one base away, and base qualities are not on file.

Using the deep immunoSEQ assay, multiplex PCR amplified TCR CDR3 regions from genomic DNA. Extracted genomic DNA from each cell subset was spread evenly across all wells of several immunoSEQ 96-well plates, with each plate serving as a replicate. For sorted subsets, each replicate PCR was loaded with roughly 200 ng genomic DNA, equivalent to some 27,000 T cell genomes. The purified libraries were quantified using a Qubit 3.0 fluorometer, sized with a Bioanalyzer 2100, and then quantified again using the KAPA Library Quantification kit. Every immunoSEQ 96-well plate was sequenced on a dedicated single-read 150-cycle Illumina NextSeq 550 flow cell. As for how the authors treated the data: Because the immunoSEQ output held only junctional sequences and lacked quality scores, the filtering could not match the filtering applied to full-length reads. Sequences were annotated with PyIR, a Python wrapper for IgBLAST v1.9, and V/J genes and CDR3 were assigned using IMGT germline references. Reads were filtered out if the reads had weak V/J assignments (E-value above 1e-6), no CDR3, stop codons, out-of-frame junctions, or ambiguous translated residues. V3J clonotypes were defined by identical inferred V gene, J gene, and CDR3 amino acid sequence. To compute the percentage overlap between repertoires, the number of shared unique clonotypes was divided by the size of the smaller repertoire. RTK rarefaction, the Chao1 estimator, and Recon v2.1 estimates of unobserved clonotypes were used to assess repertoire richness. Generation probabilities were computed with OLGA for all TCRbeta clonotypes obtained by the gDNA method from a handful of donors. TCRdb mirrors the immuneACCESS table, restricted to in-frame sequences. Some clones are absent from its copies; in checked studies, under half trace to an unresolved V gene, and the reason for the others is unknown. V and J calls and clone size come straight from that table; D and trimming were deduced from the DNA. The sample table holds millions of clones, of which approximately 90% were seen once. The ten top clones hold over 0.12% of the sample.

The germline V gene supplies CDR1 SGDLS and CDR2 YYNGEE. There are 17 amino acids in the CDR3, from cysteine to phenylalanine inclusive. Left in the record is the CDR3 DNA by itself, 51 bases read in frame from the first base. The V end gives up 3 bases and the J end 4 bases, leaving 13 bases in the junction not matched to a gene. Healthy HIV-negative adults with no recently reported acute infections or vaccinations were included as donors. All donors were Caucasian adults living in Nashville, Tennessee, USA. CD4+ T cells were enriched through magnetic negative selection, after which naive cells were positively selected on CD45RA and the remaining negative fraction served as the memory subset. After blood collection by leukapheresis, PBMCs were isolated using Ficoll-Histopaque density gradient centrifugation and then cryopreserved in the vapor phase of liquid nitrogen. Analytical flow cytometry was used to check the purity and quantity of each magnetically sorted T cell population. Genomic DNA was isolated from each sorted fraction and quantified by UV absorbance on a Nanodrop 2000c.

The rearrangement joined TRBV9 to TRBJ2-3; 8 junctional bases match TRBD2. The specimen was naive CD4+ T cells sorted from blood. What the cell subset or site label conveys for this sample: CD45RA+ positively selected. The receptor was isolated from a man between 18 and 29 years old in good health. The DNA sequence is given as TGTGCCAGCAGCGAGCATAGCGGGACGGCCGGGGCAGATACGCAGTATTTT. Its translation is CASSEHSGTAGADTQYF.